This is a list of T cell receptor beta chains from one sample in a study of blood T cell repertoires in COVID-19. Sequencing used immunoSEQ multiplex PCR; TCRdb keeps in-frame clones, though not all of them. Of about 75,000 clones detected, approximately 86% appear once; the ten largest clones hold less than 7%. The sequenced sample consisted of peripheral blood. These receptors were obtained from a woman between 50 and 59 years old with acute or convalescent COVID-19. Each CDR3 is given with its conserved first and last residue. D genes are given only for firm matches. Clone size is stated in some rows and not others, as once, few, many or a class when expanded.

v_call: TRBV2
d_call: NA
clone_size: NA
j_call: TRBJ1-5
cdr3_nt: TGTGCCAGCAGTGGGGGGTCGGGGGGCATTCAGCCCCAGCATTTT
cdr3_aa: CASSGGSGGIQPQHF

v_call: TRBV19
d_call: NA
clone_size: NA
j_call: TRBJ2-2
cdr3_nt: TGTGCCAGTAGTATAGTAGGACGGGGAAGAGCGGCTGACGGGGAGCTGTTTTTT
cdr3_aa: CASSIVGRGRAADGELFF

v_call: TRBV25-1
d_call: NA
clone_size: once
j_call: TRBJ1-4
cdr3_nt: TGTGCCAGCAGTGAGGGAGTGGCAACTAATGAAAAACTGTTTTTT
cdr3_aa: CASSEGVATNEKLFF

v_call: TRBV2
d_call: NA
clone_size: NA
j_call: TRBJ1-2
cdr3_nt: TGTGCCAGCAGTGCCAGGGGATTTCTCCTCTATGGCTACACCTTC
cdr3_aa: CASSARGFLLYGYTF

v_call: TRBV19
d_call: TRBD2
clone_size: NA
j_call: TRBJ2-2
cdr3_nt: TGTGCCAGTAGTACCCTAGCGGGAGCCTTAGGGGAGCTGTTTTTT
cdr3_aa: CASSTLAGALGELFF

v_call: TRBV5-1
d_call: NA
clone_size: NA
j_call: TRBJ1-2
cdr3_nt: TGCGCCAGCAGCTTGGGTCAGTACGGGGGTGGCTACACCTTC
cdr3_aa: CASSLGQYGGGYTF

v_call: TRBV30
d_call: NA
clone_size: NA
j_call: TRBJ2-7
cdr3_nt: TGTGCCTGGAGTGTACGGTACGAGCAGTACTTC
cdr3_aa: CAWSVRYEQYF

v_call: TRBV7-3
d_call: NA
clone_size: NA
j_call: TRBJ2-2
cdr3_nt: TGTGCCAGCAGCTCCCCGCAGGACACCGGGGAGCTGTTTTTT
cdr3_aa: CASSSPQDTGELFF

v_call: TRBV24-1
d_call: TRBD2
clone_size: NA
j_call: TRBJ2-3
cdr3_nt: TGTGCCACCAGTGATCCGACTAGCGGGGGATATACGCAGTATTTT
cdr3_aa: CATSDPTSGGYTQYF

v_call: TRBV15
d_call: NA
clone_size: NA
j_call: TRBJ2-2
cdr3_nt: TGTGCCACCAGCAGAACCCCGGGAGCCGGGGAGCTGTTTTTT
cdr3_aa: CATSRTPGAGELFF

v_call: TRBV25-1
d_call: NA
clone_size: NA
j_call: TRBJ1-4
cdr3_nt: TGTGCCAGCAGCCCGAGCCTTGCAACTAATGAAAAACTGTTTTTT
cdr3_aa: CASSPSLATNEKLFF

v_call: TRBV6-5
d_call: NA
clone_size: NA
j_call: TRBJ1-2
cdr3_nt: TGTGCCAGCACTCCCTGGGACGGGAGGGACTATGGCTACACCTTC
cdr3_aa: CASTPWDGRDYGYTF

v_call: TRBV19
d_call: TRBD2
clone_size: NA
j_call: TRBJ2-5
cdr3_nt: TGTGCCAGCCGGACTAGCGGGGGAGTAGAGACCCAGTACTTC
cdr3_aa: CASRTSGGVETQYF

v_call: TRBV27
d_call: NA
clone_size: NA
j_call: TRBJ1-1
cdr3_nt: TGTGCCAGCAGTTTAGTAGCCCAGGGTCCTGAAGCTTTCTTT
cdr3_aa: CASSLVAQGPEAFF

v_call: TRBV5-1
d_call: TRBD1
clone_size: NA
j_call: TRBJ2-1
cdr3_nt: TGCGCCAGCAGCCTAGGGACAGCCTACAATGAGCAGTTCTTC
cdr3_aa: CASSLGTAYNEQFF

v_call: TRBV5-4
d_call: TRBD1
clone_size: NA
j_call: TRBJ1-2
cdr3_nt: TGTGCCAGCAGCCTAGGACAGGGGGCGCGGTCTTATGGCTACACCTTC
cdr3_aa: CASSLGQGARSYGYTF

v_call: TRBV2
d_call: TRBD1
clone_size: NA
j_call: TRBJ1-2
cdr3_nt: TGTGCCAGCAGAGCAGGACAGGCTAACTATGGCTACACCTTC
cdr3_aa: CASRAGQANYGYTF

v_call: TRBV13
d_call: TRBD1
clone_size: NA
j_call: TRBJ2-5
cdr3_nt: TGTGCCAGCAGCCCCAATTCTGGACAGGTTGACGGGGAGACCCAGTACTTC
cdr3_aa: CASSPNSGQVDGETQYF

v_call: TRBV25-1
d_call: NA
clone_size: NA
j_call: TRBJ2-1
cdr3_nt: TGTGCCAGCAGTGGCTCCGGGACACACTCCTACAATGAGCAGTTCTTC
cdr3_aa: CASSGSGTHSYNEQFF

v_call: TRBV27
d_call: TRBD1
clone_size: NA
j_call: TRBJ2-4
cdr3_nt: TGTGCCAGGCGGGCCGGACAGGGCTTAGCCAAAAACATTCAGTACTTC
cdr3_aa: CARRAGQGLAKNIQYF

v_call: TRBV6-6
d_call: NA
clone_size: once
j_call: TRBJ2-5
cdr3_nt: TGTGCCAGCACAACAGGCCAAGAGACCCAGTACTTC
cdr3_aa: CASTTGQETQYF

v_call: TRBV5-5
d_call: NA
clone_size: NA
j_call: TRBJ1-3
cdr3_nt: TGTGCCAGCAGCTTCACAGATGACACTGGAAACACCATATATTTT
cdr3_aa: CASSFTDDTGNTIYF

v_call: TRBV24-1
d_call: NA
clone_size: NA
j_call: TRBJ1-6
cdr3_nt: TGTGCCCCGACATTACAGGGTAACAATTCACCCCTCCACTTT
cdr3_aa: CAPTLQGNNSPLHF

v_call: TRBV7-8
d_call: TRBD1
clone_size: once
j_call: TRBJ2-3
cdr3_nt: TGTGCCAGCAGCTTAAACAGGGGGTCAGCAGATACGCAGTATTTT
cdr3_aa: CASSLNRGSADTQYF

v_call: TRBV5-4
d_call: TRBD2
clone_size: NA
j_call: TRBJ2-7
cdr3_nt: TGTGCCAGCAGGGGTAGCGGGAGTCTCTCCTACGAGCAGTACTTC
cdr3_aa: CASRGSGSLSYEQYF

v_call: TRBV7-9
d_call: NA
clone_size: NA
j_call: TRBJ1-4
cdr3_nt: TGTGCCAGCAGCCTCAGGGATGTGGGTGAAAAACTGTTTTTT
cdr3_aa: CASSLRDVGEKLFF

v_call: TRBV15
d_call: NA
clone_size: NA
j_call: TRBJ2-5
cdr3_nt: TGTGCCACCAGCGGCGGGGCCGAAGAGACCCAGTACTTC
cdr3_aa: CATSGGAEETQYF

v_call: TRBV20-1
d_call: TRBD2
clone_size: NA
j_call: TRBJ2-3
cdr3_nt: TGCAGTGCTAGTTTGACTAGCGGGGGATCGGGTACGCAGTATTTT
cdr3_aa: CSASLTSGGSGTQYF

v_call: TRBV7-2
d_call: TRBD1
clone_size: NA
j_call: TRBJ2-5
cdr3_nt: TGTGCCAGCAGCTTTAGGCGGGACAGGGGCCAAGAGACCCAGTACTTC
cdr3_aa: CASSFRRDRGQETQYF

v_call: TRBV5-1
d_call: TRBD1
clone_size: NA
j_call: TRBJ1-2
cdr3_nt: TGCGCCAGCAGCTTGCCCGGGACAGGGTTTACCCATGGCTACACCTTC
cdr3_aa: CASSLPGTGFTHGYTF

v_call: TRBV11-2
d_call: TRBD1
clone_size: NA
j_call: TRBJ1-4
cdr3_nt: TGTGCCAGCAGCCCAAGACAGGGGGCAAAGGAAAAACTGTTTTTT
cdr3_aa: CASSPRQGAKEKLFF

v_call: TRBV29-1
d_call: NA
clone_size: NA
j_call: TRBJ1-5
cdr3_nt: TGCAGCGTATCCACTGGCGACTCGCCCCAGCATTTT
cdr3_aa: CSVSTGDSPQHF

v_call: TRBV12-3/TRBV12-4
d_call: NA
clone_size: NA
j_call: TRBJ1-1
cdr3_nt: TGTGCCAGCAGGATGCTCGGGGAGAGGGCTTTCTTT
cdr3_aa: CASRMLGERAFF

v_call: TRBV12-3/TRBV12-4
d_call: NA
clone_size: NA
j_call: TRBJ1-5
cdr3_nt: TGTGCCAGCAGTTTCACAGGGAATCAGCCCCAGCATTTT
cdr3_aa: CASSFTGNQPQHF

v_call: TRBV19
d_call: NA
clone_size: NA
j_call: TRBJ1-2
cdr3_nt: TGTGCCAGTAGTCCAGGTGACCCCGCCGGTGGCTACACCTTC
cdr3_aa: CASSPGDPAGGYTF

v_call: TRBV12-3/TRBV12-4
d_call: NA
clone_size: NA
j_call: TRBJ1-5
cdr3_nt: TGTGCCAGCAGTGACAGGCCAAATCAGCCCCAGCATTTT
cdr3_aa: CASSDRPNQPQHF

v_call: TRBV7-3
d_call: TRBD2
clone_size: NA
j_call: TRBJ2-1
cdr3_nt: TGTGCCAGCAGCTCGTCGGGACTAAACAATGAGCAGTTCTTC
cdr3_aa: CASSSSGLNNEQFF

v_call: TRBV19
d_call: NA
clone_size: once
j_call: TRBJ1-5
cdr3_nt: TGTGCCAGTACCTCAGGGGCTCCATATAGCAATCAGCCCCAGCATTTT
cdr3_aa: CASTSGAPYSNQPQHF

v_call: TRBV19
d_call: TRBD1
clone_size: NA
j_call: TRBJ1-6
cdr3_nt: TGTGCCAGTAGTATTTCCCGGGGATTGCGGGACAGTCGGCGGAATTCACCCCTCCACTTT
cdr3_aa: CASSISRGLRDSRRNSPLHF

v_call: TRBV18
d_call: NA
clone_size: NA
j_call: TRBJ2-5
cdr3_nt: TGTGCCAGCCCCCCCGGCGATAGGGGGACCCAGTACTTC
cdr3_aa: CASPPGDRGTQYF

v_call: TRBV5-6
d_call: NA
clone_size: NA
j_call: TRBJ1-5
cdr3_nt: TGTGCCAGCAGCCAAGGGGGAGGGTCTCAGCCCCAGCATTTT
cdr3_aa: CASSQGGGSQPQHF

v_call: TRBV7-9
d_call: NA
clone_size: NA
j_call: TRBJ2-7
cdr3_nt: TGTGCCAGCAGCCCTGGCGGGCAGGGGGGTTACGAGCAGTACTTC
cdr3_aa: CASSPGGQGGYEQYF

v_call: TRBV9
d_call: NA
clone_size: medium-sized
j_call: TRBJ2-7
cdr3_nt: TGTGCCAGCAGCGAGGGGGACGCAGCCTACGAGCAGTACTTC
cdr3_aa: CASSEGDAAYEQYF

v_call: TRBV6-4
d_call: TRBD1
clone_size: NA
j_call: TRBJ2-3
cdr3_nt: TGTGCCAGCAGTGACGGGACAGGGGGCACAGATACGCAGTATTTT
cdr3_aa: CASSDGTGGTDTQYF

v_call: TRBV19
d_call: TRBD2
clone_size: NA
j_call: TRBJ2-1
cdr3_nt: TGTGCCAGTAGCAGGACTAGCGGGGAGATCTACAATGAGCAGTTCTTC
cdr3_aa: CASSRTSGEIYNEQFF

v_call: TRBV6-1
d_call: TRBD1
clone_size: NA
j_call: TRBJ1-5
cdr3_nt: TGTGCCAGCAGTGTTTATCCGGGACAGGGGGTTCAGCCCCAGCATTTT
cdr3_aa: CASSVYPGQGVQPQHF

v_call: TRBV3-1/TRBV3-2
d_call: NA
clone_size: NA
j_call: TRBJ1-6
cdr3_nt: TGTGCCAGCAGCCAAACTTGGGCAGGGGATTCACCCCTCCACTTT
cdr3_aa: CASSQTWAGDSPLHF

v_call: TRBV19
d_call: NA
clone_size: NA
j_call: TRBJ2-7
cdr3_nt: TGTGCCAGTAGTAGCATGGCGGCTACCGAGCAGTACTTC
cdr3_aa: CASSSMAATEQYF

v_call: TRBV7-7
d_call: NA
clone_size: NA
j_call: TRBJ2-7
cdr3_nt: TGTGCTAGCAGCCCTGTTTCCGGGAACTACGAGCAGTACTTC
cdr3_aa: CASSPVSGNYEQYF

v_call: TRBV7-3
d_call: TRBD2
clone_size: NA
j_call: TRBJ2-1
cdr3_nt: TGTGCCAGCAGCTTAAACCCGACTAGCGGGGGGGTGGGCAATGAGCAGTTCTTC
cdr3_aa: CASSLNPTSGGVGNEQFF

v_call: TRBV19
d_call: TRBD1
clone_size: NA
j_call: TRBJ2-7
cdr3_nt: TGTGCCAGTAGTCTTGGGACAGGGAGCTACGAGCAGTACTTC
cdr3_aa: CASSLGTGSYEQYF

v_call: TRBV28
d_call: TRBD1
clone_size: NA
j_call: TRBJ2-7
cdr3_nt: TGTGCCAGCAGTATGAGACAGGGTCCGTACTTC
cdr3_aa: CASSMRQGPYF

v_call: TRBV7-8
d_call: NA
clone_size: NA
j_call: TRBJ2-5
cdr3_nt: TGTGCCAGCAGCACTACTCGGACTCTTTACCGAGAGACCCAGTACTTC
cdr3_aa: CASSTTRTLYRETQYF

v_call: TRBV19
d_call: NA
clone_size: NA
j_call: TRBJ2-7
cdr3_nt: TGTGCCAGTAGTATTGTGGGAGGTGTCGACGAGCAGTACTTC
cdr3_aa: CASSIVGGVDEQYF

v_call: TRBV7-9
d_call: NA
clone_size: NA
j_call: TRBJ2-3
cdr3_nt: TGTGCCAGCAGCTTCTTAGATACGCAGTATTTT
cdr3_aa: CASSFLDTQYF